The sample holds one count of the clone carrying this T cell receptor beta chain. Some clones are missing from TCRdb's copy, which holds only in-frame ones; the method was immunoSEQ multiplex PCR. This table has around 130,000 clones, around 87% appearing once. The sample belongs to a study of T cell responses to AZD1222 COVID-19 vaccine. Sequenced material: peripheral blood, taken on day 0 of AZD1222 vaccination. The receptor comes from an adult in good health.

The CDR3 sequence is CATSDLQSVTQYF. CDR3 nucleotides: TGTGCCACCAGTGATTTGCAATCGGTGACCCAGTACTTC. This sequence joins TRBV24-1 and TRBJ2-5; D is undetermined. The CDR3 has 13 amino acids. Germline CDR1 KGHDR, CDR2 SFDVKD. V lost 0 bases to trimming and J lost 7 bases, with 8 bases between them.